Sequencing of this T cell receptor beta chain was carried out in a study of EBV T-cell therapy then PD-1 blockade in nasopharyngeal carcinoma. With respect to this clone: The antigen remains unidentified.

Regarding time point: 266 days after commencement of treatment, after nivolumab therapy. As to treatment: AdE1-LMPpoly-expanded autologous EBV-specific T-cell therapy followed by anti-PD-1 nivolumab. Assay: immunoSEQ multiplex PCR; the TCRdb copy retains only in-frame clones and omits some. The table has 20,000 to 25,000 clones, around 84% seen once; the top ten hold under 35%. Source: CD8+ T cells from blood, taken at roughly day 290 from a patient whose treatment included autologous EBV-specific T cells and nivolumab. The source of this sequence is a man aged 35-49 years with nasopharyngeal carcinoma.

The chain's CDR3 is CASSQTRQNSNQPQHF. The CDR3 coding sequence is TGTGCCAGCAGCCAAACAAGACAGAATAGCAATCAGCCCCAGCATTTT. The chain joins TRBV4-2 to TRBJ1-5, with TRBD1 as a possible D gene (5 bases). This CDR3 region has 16 residues. The germline gives CDR1 LGHNA, CDR2 YNFKEQ. Trimming pared 2 bases from V and 0 bases from J, leaving 11 bases between.